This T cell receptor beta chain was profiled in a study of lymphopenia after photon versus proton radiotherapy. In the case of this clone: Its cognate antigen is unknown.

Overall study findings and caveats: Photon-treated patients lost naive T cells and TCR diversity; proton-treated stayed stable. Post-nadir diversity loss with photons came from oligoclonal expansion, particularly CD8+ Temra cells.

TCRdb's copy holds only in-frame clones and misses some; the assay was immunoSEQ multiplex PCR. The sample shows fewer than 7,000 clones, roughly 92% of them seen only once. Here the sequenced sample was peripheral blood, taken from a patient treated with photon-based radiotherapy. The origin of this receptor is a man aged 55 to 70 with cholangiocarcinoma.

The CDR3 loop reads CASSPRQGANTGELFF. The CDR3 bases are TGTGCCAGCAGCCCACGACAGGGGGCGAACACCGGGGAGCTGTTTTTT. V gene TRBV7-7 combines with J gene TRBJ2-2; TRBD1 matches 9 bases. Germline V gene lookup returns CDR1 SSHAT and CDR2 FNYEAQ (reference sequence). This CDR3 has 16 amino acids. J gave up 0 bases and V 5 bases, and 4 bases lay outside the gene matches. Variable domain in full (rest from reference TRBV7-7 and TRBJ2-2): GAGVSQSPRYKVTKRGQDVTLRCDPISSHATLYWYQQALGQGPEFLTYFNYEAQPDKSGLPSDRFSAERPEGSISTLTIQRTEQRDSAMYRCASSPRQGANTGELFFGEGSRLTVL.